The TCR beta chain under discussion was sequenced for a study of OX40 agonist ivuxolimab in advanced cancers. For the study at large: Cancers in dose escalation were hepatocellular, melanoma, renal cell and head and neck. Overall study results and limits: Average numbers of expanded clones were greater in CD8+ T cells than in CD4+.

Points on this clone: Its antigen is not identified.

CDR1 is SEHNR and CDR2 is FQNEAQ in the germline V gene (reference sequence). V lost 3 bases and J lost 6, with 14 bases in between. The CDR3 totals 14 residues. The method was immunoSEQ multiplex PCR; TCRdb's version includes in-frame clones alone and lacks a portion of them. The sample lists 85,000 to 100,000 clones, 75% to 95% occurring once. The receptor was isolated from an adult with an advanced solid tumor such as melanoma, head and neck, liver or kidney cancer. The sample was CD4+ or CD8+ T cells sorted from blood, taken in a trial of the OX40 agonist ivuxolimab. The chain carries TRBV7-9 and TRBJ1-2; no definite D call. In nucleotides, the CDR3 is TGTGCCAGCAGCTTGTCAACCGGAACAAATGGCTACACCTTC. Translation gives CASSLSTGTNGYTF.